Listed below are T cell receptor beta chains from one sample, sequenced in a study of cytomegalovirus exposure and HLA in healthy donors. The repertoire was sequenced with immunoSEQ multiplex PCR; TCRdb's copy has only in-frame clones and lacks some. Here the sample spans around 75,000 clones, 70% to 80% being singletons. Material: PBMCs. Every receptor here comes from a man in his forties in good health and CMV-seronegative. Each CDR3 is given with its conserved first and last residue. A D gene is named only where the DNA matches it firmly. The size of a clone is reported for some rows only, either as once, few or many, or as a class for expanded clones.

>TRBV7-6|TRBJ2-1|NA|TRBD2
CASSSRERGSSYNEQFF
TGTGCCAGCAGCTCACGCGAGCGGGGCAGCTCCTACAATGAGCAGTTCTTC
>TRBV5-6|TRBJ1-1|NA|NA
CASSLRGFVVTEAFF
TGTGCCAGCAGCCTAAGGGGGTTCGTTGTGACTGAAGCTTTCTTT
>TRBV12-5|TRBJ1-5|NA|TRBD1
CASGLVPGTGDSLPIDQPQHF
TGTGCTAGTGGTTTGGTACCGGGGACAGGGGACTCTCTACCAATTGATCAGCCCCAGCATTTT
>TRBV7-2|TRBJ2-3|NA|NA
CASSLNRITDTQYF
TGTGCCAGCAGCTTAAACAGGATAACAGATACGCAGTATTTT
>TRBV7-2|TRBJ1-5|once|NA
CASSADRNNQPQHF
TGTGCCAGCAGCGCAGACAGGAACAATCAGCCCCAGCATTTT
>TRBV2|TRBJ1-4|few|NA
CASSGLGTNEKLFF
TGTGCCAGCAGTGGTCTAGGAACTAATGAAAAACTGTTTTTT
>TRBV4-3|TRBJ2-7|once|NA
CASSQDYRAYEQYF
TGCGCCAGCAGCCAAGATTACAGGGCCTACGAGCAGTACTTC
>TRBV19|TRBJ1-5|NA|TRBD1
CASSIRGQGVGQPQHF
TGTGCCAGTAGTATAAGAGGACAGGGGGTCGGTCAGCCCCAGCATTTT
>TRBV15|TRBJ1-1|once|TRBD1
CATSRGQGDWNTEAFF
TGTGCCACCAGCAGAGGGCAGGGGGATTGGAACACTGAAGCTTTCTTT
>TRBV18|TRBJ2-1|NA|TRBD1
CASSPQGQLGNEQFF
TGTGCCAGCTCACCACAGGGACAGTTGGGCAATGAGCAGTTCTTC
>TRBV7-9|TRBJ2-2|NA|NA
CASSRDIGELFF
TGTGCCAGCAGCCGAGACATCGGGGAGCTGTTTTTT
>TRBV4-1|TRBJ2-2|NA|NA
CASSQPSRNTGELFF
TGCGCCAGCAGCCAACCATCGAGGAACACCGGGGAGCTGTTTTTT
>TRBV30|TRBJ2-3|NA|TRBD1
CAWSVPLDRENTDTQYF
TGTGCCTGGAGTGTACCACTGGACAGGGAAAACACAGATACGCAGTATTTT
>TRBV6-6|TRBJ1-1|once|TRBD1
CASTHRQGAKLTEAFF
TGTGCCAGCACCCATAGACAGGGCGCTAAGTTGACTGAAGCTTTCTTT
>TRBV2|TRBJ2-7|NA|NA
CARGGQSSYEQYF
TGTGCCAGGGGGGGACAGAGCTCCTACGAGCAGTACTTC
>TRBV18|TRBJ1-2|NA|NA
CASSPLSGRALEDGYTF
TGTGCCAGCTCACCACTTAGCGGGAGAGCCCTAGAGGATGGCTACACCTTC
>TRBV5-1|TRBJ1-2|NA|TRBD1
CASSSTTGGDYGYTF
TGCGCCAGCAGCTCGACGACAGGGGGCGACTATGGCTACACCTTC
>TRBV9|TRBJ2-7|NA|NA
CASSVSDRSYEQYF
TGTGCCAGCAGCGTTTCTGACAGGTCCTACGAGCAGTACTTC
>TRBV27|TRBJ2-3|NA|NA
CASSNYTDTQYF
TGTGCCAGCAGTAATTACACAGATACGCAGTATTTT
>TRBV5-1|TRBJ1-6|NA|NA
CASSLAGQIGSPLHF
TGCGCCAGCAGCTTGGCTGGACAAATAGGTTCACCCCTCCACTTT
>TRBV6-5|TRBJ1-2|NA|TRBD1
CASSWTGSTRGRGYTF
TGTGCCAGCAGTTGGACAGGGAGTACGAGGGGTCGTGGCTACACCTTC
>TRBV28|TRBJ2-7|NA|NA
CASSSPPGASYEQYF
TGTGCCAGCAGTTCACCCCCGGGTGCCTCCTACGAGCAGTACTTC
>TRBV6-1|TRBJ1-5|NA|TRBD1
CASSVDRGEQPQHF
TGTGCCAGCAGTGTAGACAGGGGAGAACAGCCCCAGCATTTT
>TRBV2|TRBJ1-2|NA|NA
CASSDGGVGANYGYTF
TGTGCCAGCAGTGACGGTGGGGTAGGGGCTAACTATGGCTACACCTTC
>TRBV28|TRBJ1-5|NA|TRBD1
CASSLPGGAQPQHF
TGTGCCAGCAGTTTACCAGGGGGTGCTCAGCCCCAGCATTTT
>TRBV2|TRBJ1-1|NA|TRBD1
CASRLQGAFTEAFF
TGTGCCAGCAGACTTCAGGGGGCATTCACTGAAGCTTTCTTT
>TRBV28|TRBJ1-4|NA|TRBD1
CASSSGTGGEKLFF
TGTGCCAGCAGTTCCGGGACAGGGGGTGAAAAACTGTTTTTT
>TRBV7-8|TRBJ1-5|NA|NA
CASSINQGFDQPQHF
TGTGCCAGCAGCATAAATCAGGGTTTTGATCAGCCCCAGCATTTT
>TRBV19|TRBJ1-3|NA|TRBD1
CASSSLTGQGAGNTIYF
TGTGCCAGTAGTTCGCTGACGGGACAGGGGGCTGGAAACACCATATATTTT
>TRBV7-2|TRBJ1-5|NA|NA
CASSQTTAVLGNQPQHF
TGTGCCAGCAGTCAAACGACTGCCGTTTTGGGCAATCAGCCCCAGCATTTT
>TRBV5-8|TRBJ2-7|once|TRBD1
CASSPGDRGYEQYF
TGTGCCAGCAGCCCGGGGGACAGGGGCTACGAGCAGTACTTC
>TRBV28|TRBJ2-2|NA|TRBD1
CASSSGTVNTGELFF
TGTGCCAGCAGTTCCGGGACAGTTAACACCGGGGAGCTGTTTTTT
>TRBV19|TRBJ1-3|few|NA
CASSRTSSGNTIYF
TGTGCCAGTAGTAGGACTAGTTCTGGAAACACCATATATTTT
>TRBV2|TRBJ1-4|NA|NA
CASSVQQGRDEKLFF
TGTGCCAGCAGTGTGCAACAGGGACGTGATGAAAAACTGTTTTTT
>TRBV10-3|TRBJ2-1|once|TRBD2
CAISEGTRSNEQFF
TGTGCCATCAGTGAGGGGACTAGATCGAATGAGCAGTTCTTC
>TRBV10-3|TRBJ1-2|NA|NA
CAIKRNGGSNTF
TGTGCCATCAAAAGAAATGGAGGGAGCAACACCTTC
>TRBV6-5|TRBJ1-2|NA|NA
CASRPSGTYGYTF
TGTGCCAGCAGACCCTCAGGCACCTATGGCTACACCTTC
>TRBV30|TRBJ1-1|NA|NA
CAWRRERTEAFF
TGTGCCTGGAGACGAGAGCGGACTGAAGCTTTCTTT
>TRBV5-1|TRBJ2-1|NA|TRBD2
CASSLGSGGALDEQFF
TGCGCCAGCAGCTTGGGTAGCGGGGGGGCCCTGGATGAGCAGTTCTTC
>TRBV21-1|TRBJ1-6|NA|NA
CASSKGTGPYNSPLHF
TGTGCCAGCAGCAAAGGGACAGGTCCTTATAATTCACCCCTCCACTTT